The T cell receptor (beta chain) under discussion was sequenced for a study of post-analysis software for immune sequencing data. Regarding this clonotype: Its antigen is currently unknown.

V lost 0 bases, J lost 10 bases, and 15 bases stayed unmatched. There are 15 residues in the CDR3. CDR1 and CDR2 (germline): DFQATT, SNEGSKA (reference sequence). Incorporated into the TCR beta cDNA libraries were unique molecular identifiers, which served to reduce PCR and sequencing biases. TCRdb re-derived calls from the PCR reads in MiXCR, one entry per CDR3 protein. The repertoire holds hundreds of thousands of distinct CDR3 sequences, less than 35% seen once, with more than 0.45% in the top ten. Points from the study as a whole: When patients were compared with controls, about five TRBV segments were more frequent, TRBV5-6, TRBV5-1 and TRBV20-1 among them. Comparison with controls showed significantly lower normalized Chao1 diversity in multiple sclerosis patients.

The receptor's source is a girl aged 5 to 17 with multiple sclerosis. The gene calls are TRBV20-1 and TRBJ2-7; 7 positions agree with TRBD2. The source material was blood. The CDR3 reads CSAREAAGVKVAQYF. The CDR3, as DNA: TGCAGTGCTAGAGAAGCTGCGGGGGTAAAGGTAGCCCAGTACTTC.